These 12 T cell receptor beta chains were all obtained from the same sample, sequenced in a study of control samples from healthy donors and cancer patients. The data were produced by immunoSEQ multiplex PCR, yet TCRdb's version contains in-frame clones alone and is incomplete. The repertoire consists of 130,000 to 150,000 clones, with over 85% occurring once and the leading ten covering about 11%. The specimen sequenced was blood. These receptors all come from a man younger than 45 in good health.

This chain joins TRBV19 and TRBJ1-2; 7 bases are shared with TRBD1. The junction had 8 bases not matched to a gene; V was cut back by 5 bases and J by 8 bases. The CDR3 length is 13 residues. CDR1 and CDR2 (germline): LNHDA, SQIVND (reference sequence). CDR3 loop: CASSENRGWGYTF. In nucleotides, the CDR3 is TGTGCCAGTAGTGAAAACAGGGGATGGGGCTACACCTTC.

This chain connects TRBV2 to TRBJ2-1; the D is unclear. The CDR3 totals 15 residues. Germline CDR1 reads SNHLY; CDR2 reads FYNNEI. The ends were cut back, 6 bases at V and 6 bases at J, with 18 bases in the middle. Written as DNA, the CDR3 is TGTGCCAGCAGAAATCAGGCGTCTTGGCGCAATGAGCAGTTCTTC. It codes for CASRNQASWRNEQFF.

Details on this clone: One end of the junction fails to match germline, which may point to a read error. V and J are TRBV15 and TRBJ1-4, with a weak D call TRBD1 (6 bases). Germline V lookup: CDR1 LNHNV, CDR2 YYDKDF (reference sequence). CDR3 size: 14 residues. CDR3 sequence: CATSNDGQNGKLFF. The CDR3 region has the DNA TGTGCCACCAGCAACGACGGACAGAATGGAAAACTGTTTTTT.

The V and J genes are TRBV15 and TRBJ1-4; the match to TRBD1 covers 7 bases. V lost 8 bases, J lost 5 bases, and 14 bases stayed unmatched. The CDR3 is made up of 16 amino acids. Germline CDR1 reads LNHNV; CDR2 reads YYDKDF (reference sequence). The chain's CDR3 is CATRLKTGPDNEKLFF. In DNA, the CDR3 is TGTGCCACCCGCCTAAAGACAGGGCCTGACAATGAAAAACTGTTTTTT.

The rearrangement joins TRBV11-3 to TRBJ1-4; D is perhaps TRBD1 (6 bases). The CDR3 consists of 16 residues. V was pared by 5 bases and J by 0 bases, with 13 bases between. CDR1 and CDR2 from the germline V gene are SGHNT and YENEEA. CDR3 coding DNA: TGTGCCAGCAGCCCCGGACAGCTTGCAACTAATGAAAAACTGTTTTTT. It specifies CASSPGQLATNEKLFF.

This clone was observed once. The same CDR3 can be traced to other DNA sequences in this sample. The genes are TRBV9 and TRBJ2-7; the match to TRBD2 covers 7 bases. The CDR3 has 14 residues. The junction had 3 bases not matched to a gene; V was cut back by 0 bases and J by 3 bases. Germline V gives CDR1 SGDLS, CDR2 YYNGEE. The CDR3 coding sequence is TGTGCCAGCAGCGTAGGACTAGCTGGCTACGAGCAGTACTTC. Protein: CASSVGLAGYEQYF.

The V and J genes are TRBV2 and TRBJ2-7; D possibly corresponds to TRBD1 (5 bases). Trimming cost V 3 bases and J 6 bases, with 9 bases left between them. This CDR3 comprises 12 residues. Germline values: CDR1 SNHLY, CDR2 FYNNEI. The DNA of the CDR3 is TGTGCCAGCAGTGAGGTAGGGGCCGAGCAGTACTTC. It specifies CASSEVGAEQYF.

This clone occurred a few times. The rearrangement uses TRBV30 and TRBJ1-2, with no clear D. Germline loops: CDR1 GTSNPN, CDR2 SVGIG (reference sequence). CDR3 size: 11 residues. Deletions cut 0 bases from V and 5 bases from J, with 4 bases between. The CDR3 reads CAWSVTYGYTF. Written as DNA, the CDR3 is TGTGCCTGGAGTGTGACGTATGGCTACACCTTC.

The V call is TRBV18, the J call TRBJ2-3, with 7 positions matching TRBD1. Germline lookup yields CDR1 KGHSH and CDR2 LQKENI. The J segment lost 4 bases and the V segment lost 3 bases, leaving 10 bases of the junction unmatched. CDR3 length: 16 residues. CDR3 sequence: CASSPDRMIGSDTQYF. CDR3 DNA sequence: TGTGCCAGCTCACCGGACAGGATGATTGGGTCAGATACGCAGTATTTT.

The V call is TRBV19, the J call TRBJ1-2; 12 bases agree with TRBD1. CDR3 length equals 13 residues. CDR1 is LNHDA and CDR2 is SQIVND in the germline V gene (reference sequence). V was pared by 8 bases and J by 8 bases, with 6 bases of the junction left unmatched. The CDR3 sequence is CASGDRGRGGYTF. The DNA of the CDR3 is TGTGCCAGTGGGGACAGGGGGCGCGGGGGCTACACCTTC.

The chain joins TRBV7-2 to TRBJ1-1; D uncertain. The CDR3 is 15 residues long. V was shortened by 1 base and J by 2 bases, with 11 bases between the two germline ends. CDR1 is SGHTA, CDR2 FQGNSA, per germline. CDR3 DNA: TGTGCCAGCAGCTTAGGAGGGCCAGATAACACTGAAGCTTTCTTT. This sequence encodes CASSLGGPDNTEAFF.

The chain couples TRBV10-1 to TRBJ2-1; unclear D gene. The V end was cut by 4 bases, the J end by 8 bases, with 15 bases between. The CDR3 is made up of 14 amino acids. Germline V CDR1 and CDR2: WNHNN, SYGVQD (reference sequence). DNA for the CDR3: TGCGCCAGCAGTGGCGGATTAGGCTATGATGAGCAGTTCTTC. Translating it yields CASSGGLGYDEQFF.